This TCR beta chain stems from a study of cytomegalovirus exposure and HLA in healthy donors. This table comes from immunoSEQ multiplex PCR, and its TCRdb copy is limited to in-frame clones, with some not included. The sample lists roughly 75,000 clones, around 81% seen once, with 2.5% to 3% in the top ten. This CDR3 contains 15 residues. Germline lookup yields CDR1 GTSNPN and CDR2 SVGIG (reference sequence). V dropped 4 bases and J dropped 6 bases, with 19 bases sitting between them. Sequencing was carried out using PBMCs. The chain links TRBV30 to TRBJ2-1, with a weak D call TRBD1 (6 bases). The clonotype originates from a man between 25 and 39 years old in good health and CMV-seronegative. CDR3 in DNA: TGTGCCTGGATGATGTTGGGGGCGAGTGGCAATGAGCAGTTCTTC. It translates to CAWMMLGASGNEQFF.